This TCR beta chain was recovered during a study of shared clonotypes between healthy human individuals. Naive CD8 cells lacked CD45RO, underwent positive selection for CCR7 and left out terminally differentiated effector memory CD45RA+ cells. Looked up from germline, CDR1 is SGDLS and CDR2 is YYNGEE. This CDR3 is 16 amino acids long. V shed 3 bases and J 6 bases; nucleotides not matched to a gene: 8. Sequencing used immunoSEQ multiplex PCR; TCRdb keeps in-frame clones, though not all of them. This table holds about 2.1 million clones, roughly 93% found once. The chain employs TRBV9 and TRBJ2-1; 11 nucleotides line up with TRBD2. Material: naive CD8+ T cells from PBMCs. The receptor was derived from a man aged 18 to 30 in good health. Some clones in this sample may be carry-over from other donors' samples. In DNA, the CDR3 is TGTGCCAGCAGCGCCACTAGCGGGAGAAGGGCCAATGAGCAGTTCTTC. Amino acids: CASSATSGRRANEQFF.